A single T cell receptor (beta chain) is shown here with its context. This CDR3 spans 14 amino acids. The V end was cut by 4 bases, the J end by 6 bases, with 12 bases between. Germline CDR1 and CDR2: KGHSH and LQKENI. The data are from a study of T cell changes during pregnancy in multiple sclerosis. Some clones are missing from TCRdb's copy, which holds only in-frame ones; the method was immunoSEQ multiplex PCR. The top ten clones hold 1.4% of a sample with 69,000 or so clones, roughly 90% of them seen once. This chain connects TRBV18 to TRBJ1-4, with D perhaps TRBD1 (6 bases). The clonotype originates from a female donor with multiple sclerosis, enrolled in a pregnancy study. The material sequenced was peripheral blood, taken in the third trimester of pregnancy. The CDR3 reads CASSLGAGDEKLFF. CDR3 nucleotides: TGTGCCAGCTCACTGGGGGCCGGTGATGAAAAACTGTTTTTT.